This TCR beta chain was captured in a study of identical twins. Points on this clonotype: What it recognizes is unknown.

Study results and limitations: Cord blood beta clonotypes present at high abundance carried fewer insertions; no such pattern appeared in memory repertoires.

One entry per CDR3 protein, called by TCRdb with MiXCR from the 5' RACE reads. The table shows some 730,000 distinct CDR3 sequences, with roughly 18% occurring only once. This CDR3 region has 17 residues. Germline CDR1 is SGHAT and CDR2 is FQNNGV. Between the trimmed V and J ends, which lost 1 base and 0 bases, there was a span of 14 bases. These data were also reused for a study on T cells expressing NK-cell markers.

V gene TRBV11-2 combines with J gene TRBJ2-3; D is uncertain. This clonotype originated in a young woman in good health. The sequenced sample was PBMCs. CDR3 in amino acids: CASSLGVGRSSTDTQYF. In nucleotides, the CDR3 is TGTGCCAGCAGCTTAGGAGTGGGCAGGTCTAGCACAGATACGCAGTATTTT.